Below are 24 T cell receptor beta chains sequenced from a single sample in a study of blood T cell repertoires in COVID-19. Measured with immunoSEQ multiplex PCR; TCRdb has only the in-frame clones, and not every one. The sample has approximately 450,000 clones; around 89% are singletons. The sequenced sample consisted of PBMCs or T cells enriched from blood (not recorded which). The receptors here all came from a man aged 25-45 years who had recovered from COVID-19.

The DNA for the CDR3 is TGTGCCACGTCCCTCCGGGACAATCAGCCCCAGCATTTT. Residues: CATSLRDNQPQHF. V usage is TRBV5-8 and J usage is TRBJ1-5; D is uncertain. Trimming removed 9 bases at V and 3 bases at J, with 13 bases between. The germline gives CDR1 SGHTS, CDR2 YDEGEE. The CDR3 has 13 residues.

The gene calls are TRBV19 and TRBJ2-1; 7 bases map to TRBD2. The CDR3 loop spans 14 amino acids. The V and J ends lost 3 bases and 3 bases, in that order; junction bases with no gene match: 2. Germline V gene sequence: CDR1 LNHDA, CDR2 SQIVND (reference sequence). The CDR3 DNA follows: TGTGCCAGTAGTATGACTAGCCTCTACAATGAGCAGTTCTTC. Translating gives CASSMTSLYNEQFF.

For the CDR3, the DNA is TGCGCCAGCACCCCCGGCGGGGGCTCGGACTCGGTCTATGGCTACACCTTC. It encodes CASTPGGGSDSVYGYTF. This rearrangement joins TRBV4-1 to TRBJ1-2, with D maybe TRBD1 (6 bases). CDR1 MGHRA and CDR2 YSYEKL come from the germline V gene. V was clipped by 7 bases and J by 4 bases, with 25 bases between them. The CDR3 is 17 amino acids.

The CDR3 nucleotides are TGCGCCAGCAGCGTCTATTTTGAAAAACTGTTTTTT. Translating it yields CASSVYFEKLFF. This chain joins TRBV5-1 and TRBJ1-4; no clear D gene. V was trimmed by 4 bases and J by 7 bases, leaving 8 bases between them. The CDR3 extends over 12 amino acids. Germline lookup yields CDR1 SGHRS and CDR2 YFSETQ.

The chain has TRBV10-3 and TRBJ1-1, with TRBD1 identical over 9 bases. Unmatched junction bases numbered 2, after V lost 10 bases and J lost 5 bases. In germline, CDR1 is ENHRY, CDR2 SYGVKD. The CDR3 has 11 residues. The CDR3 nucleotides read TGTGCCACACAGGGGGCGACTGAAGCTTTCTTT. Translating it yields CATQGATEAFF.

V and J are TRBV5-1 and TRBJ2-3; D is unresolved. This CDR3 contains 15 residues. Germline V CDR1 and CDR2: SGHRS, YFSETQ. V gave up 4 bases and J gave up 0 bases, with 12 bases separating them. The CDR3 region has the DNA TGCGCCAGCAGCCGAATGGCCCCTAGCACAGATACGCAGTATTTT. Its protein product is CASSRMAPSTDTQYF. The complete variable domain, with remaining parts taken from reference TRBV5-1 and TRBJ2-3, reads KAGVTQTPRYLIKTRGQQVTLSCSPISGHRSVSWYQQTPGQGLQFLFEYFSETQRNKGNFPGRFSGRQFSNSRSEMNVSTLELGDSALYLCASSRMAPSTDTQYFGPGTRLTVL.

The chain uses TRBV6-5 and TRBJ1-2, with 7 nucleotides matching TRBD1. Germline CDR1 MNHEY, CDR2 SVGAGI. The CDR3 contains 13 residues. V dropped 7 bases and J dropped 6; count of bases not matched to a gene: 8. The CDR3 spells CASNTGDVDGYTF. Written as DNA, the CDR3 is TGTGCCAGCAATACAGGGGACGTGGATGGCTACACCTTC.

This sequence joins TRBV19 and TRBJ2-7; 8 bases line up with TRBD1. Germline V CDR1 and CDR2: LNHDA, SQIVND (reference sequence). Losses at the gene ends were 1 base for V and 1 base for J; bases not matched to a gene: 3. CDR3 length: 15 amino acids. The CDR3 DNA follows: TGTGCCAGTAGTATAGGACAGGGGATTTCCTACGAGCAGTACTTC. Protein sequence: CASSIGQGISYEQYF.

V usage is TRBV5-1 and J usage is TRBJ2-5, with TRBD2 identical over 8 bases. Germline V CDR1 and CDR2: SGHRS, YFSETQ. The CDR3 has 14 residues. V shed 4 bases, J shed 4 bases, and the junction held 6 bases outside the gene matches. The CDR3 protein is CASSQGLEGETQYF. The CDR3, as DNA: TGCGCCAGCAGCCAGGGACTAGAGGGAGAGACCCAGTACTTC.

The chain is built from TRBV7-9 and TRBJ1-1, with unresolved D. Germline V CDR1 and CDR2: SEHNR, FQNEAQ (reference sequence). With 1 base removed from V and 10 bases from J, the gap between germline ends came to 13 bases. The CDR3 loop spans 13 amino acids. As DNA, the CDR3 is TGTGCCAGCAGCTTAGGGAGCCTAAAAGTAGCTTTCTTT. It codes for CASSLGSLKVAFF. Looking up the rest from reference TRBV7-9 and TRBJ1-1 gives the full variable domain: DTGVSQNPRHKITKRGQNVTFRCDPISEHNRLYWYRQTLGQGPEFLTYFQNEAQLEKSRLLSDRFSAERPKGSFSTLEIQRTEQGDSAMYLCASSLGSLKVAFFGQGTRLTVV.

This chain links TRBV2 with TRBJ2-2, with 15 bases fitting TRBD2. The germline CDR1 and CDR2 sequences are SNHLY and FYNNEI. V dropped 8 bases and J dropped 7; count of bases not matched to a gene: 5. The CDR3 is 15 amino acids. This chain's CDR3 is CASSWTSGRVGELFF. DNA of the CDR3: TGTGCCAGCTCGTGGACTAGCGGGAGGGTCGGGGAGCTGTTTTTT.

V is TRBV15 and J is TRBJ1-1; weak D call: TRBD1 (5 bases). V dropped 1 base and J dropped 1 base, with 16 bases sitting between them. Looked up from germline, CDR1 is LNHNV and CDR2 is YYDKDF (reference sequence). The CDR3 totals 17 residues. The CDR3 sequence: CATSRGWSDIPNTEAFF. CDR3 coding DNA: TGTGCCACCAGCAGAGGTTGGTCGGACATTCCGAACACTGAAGCTTTCTTT.

The gene calls are TRBV27 and TRBJ1-1, with 10 bases that match TRBD1. The CDR3 contains 17 residues. Looked up from germline, CDR1 is MNHEY and CDR2 is SMNVEV (reference sequence). Trimming cost V 5 bases and J 1 base; bases outside gene matches: 10. The DNA for the CDR3 is TGTGCCAGCAGTCGGACAGGGGGTGCTACCAGGAACACTGAAGCTTTCTTT. Translating gives CASSRTGGATRNTEAFF.

The rearrangement uses TRBV6-5 and TRBJ2-1; D is perhaps TRBD1 (5 bases). Trimming took off 8 bases at V and 6 bases at J, with 14 bases between the two ends. CDR3 length: 13 residues. Germline V gene lookup returns CDR1 MNHEY and CDR2 SVGAGI. The CDR3 DNA sequence: TGTGCCAGCCAGGGAAGACGGGTCAATGAGCAGTTCTTC. Its translation is CASQGRRVNEQFF.

The chain couples TRBV19 to TRBJ2-2, with 14 bases identical to TRBD2. The CDR3 covers 16 residues. Germline CDR1 is LNHDA and CDR2 is SQIVND (reference sequence). V dropped 5 bases and J dropped 6; count of bases not matched to a gene: 5. CDR3 in amino acids: CASSLSTSGRAGELFF. The DNA for the CDR3 is TGTGCCAGTAGTCTCTCGACTAGCGGGAGGGCCGGGGAGCTGTTTTTT. Full variable domain (remainder filled in from reference TRBV19 and TRBJ2-2): DGGITQSPKYLFRKEGQNVTLSCEQNLNHDAMYWYRQDPGQGLRLIYYSQIVNDFQKGDIAEGYSVSREKKESFPLTVTSAQKNPTAFYLCASSLSTSGRAGELFFGEGSRLTVL.

The rearrangement links TRBV5-1 to TRBJ2-3; TRBD1 agrees at 9 bases. This CDR3 region has 15 residues. After removal of 4 bases from V and 4 bases from J, the junction contained 7 bases not matched to a gene. Looked up from germline, CDR1 is SGHRS and CDR2 is YFSETQ. The CDR3 DNA is TGCGCCAGCAGCGCGGGACAGGGTTATGCAGATACGCAGTATTTT. Protein product: CASSAGQGYADTQYF.

The rearrangement links TRBV7-9 to TRBJ2-7; maybe TRBD1 (6 bases). V lost 0 bases and J lost 0, with 9 bases in between. In germline, CDR1 is SEHNR, CDR2 FQNEAQ (reference sequence). The CDR3 covers 15 residues. The CDR3 nucleotides read TGTGCCAGCAGCTTAGCGGGGGCAGGCTCCTACGAGCAGTACTTC. Amino acids: CASSLAGAGSYEQYF.

The chain combines TRBV5-1 with TRBJ2-3; weak D call: TRBD1 (6 bases). The length of the CDR3 is 15 residues. Germline assignment: CDR1 SGHRS and CDR2 YFSETQ. The V end was cut by 0 bases, the J end by 2 bases, with 10 bases between. CDR3 amino acids: CASSLGQEFTDTQYF. In DNA form, the CDR3 reads TGCGCCAGCAGCTTGGGACAGGAGTTCACAGATACGCAGTATTTT.

The chain employs TRBV16 and TRBJ1-2; TRBD1 is a possible D gene (6 bases). Between the trimmed V and J ends, which lost 0 bases and 8 bases, there was a span of 19 bases. Germline lookup yields CDR1 KGHSY and CDR2 FQNENV. This CDR3 contains 16 residues. The CDR3 DNA is TGTGCCAGCAGCCAATCGGAGTGGGGACATGTGGACGGCTACACCTTC. Its translation is CASSQSEWGHVDGYTF.

V is TRBV10-2 and J is TRBJ2-1; 11 positions match TRBD1. V gave up 2 bases and J gave up 9 bases; unmatched junction bases: 24. The CDR3 is 21 residues long. Germline CDR1 WSHSY, CDR2 SAAADI. The CDR3 sequence is CASSEPNDLVKLGQGAFEQFF. The CDR3 coding sequence is TGCGCCAGCAGTGAGCCGAATGACCTCGTAAAACTCGGACAGGGGGCTTTTGAGCAGTTCTTC.

V gene TRBV9 combines with J gene TRBJ2-3; 7 nucleotides match TRBD1. The CDR3 extends over 15 amino acids. V trimming: 4 bases; J trimming: 3 bases; junction bases outside the gene matches: 8. Germline V gene data show CDR1 as SGDLS and CDR2 as YYNGEE. CDR3 sequence reads: CASSHRGQVTDTQYF. The CDR3 DNA reads TGTGCCAGCAGCCACAGAGGACAGGTAACAGATACGCAGTATTTT. Drawing the rest from reference TRBV9 and TRBJ2-3, the complete variable domain is DSGVTQTPKHLITATGQRVTLRCSPRSGDLSVYWYQQSLDQGLQFLIQYYNGEERAKGNILERFSAQQFPDLHSELNLSSLELGDSALYFCASSHRGQVTDTQYFGPGTRLTVL.

The chain couples TRBV27 to TRBJ2-1, with 10 bases identical to TRBD2. Germline CDR1 is MNHEY and CDR2 is SMNVEV (reference sequence). The V gene end was trimmed by 6 bases and the J gene end by 2 bases; junction bases not matched to a gene: 4. The CDR3 extends over 15 amino acids. CDR3: CASSFGTSAYNEQFF. CDR3 sequence (DNA): TGTGCCAGCAGCTTCGGGACTAGCGCCTACAATGAGCAGTTCTTC.

The chain recombines TRBV3-1 (or the pseudogene TRBV3-2) with TRBJ1-5; D gene unclear. This CDR3 region has 13 residues. Germline CDR1 and CDR2: LGHDT and YNNKEL (reference sequence). Trimming removed 3 bases at V and 3 bases at J, with 6 bases between. Written as DNA, the CDR3 is TGTGCCAGCAGCCACGACATCAATCAGCCCCAGCATTTT. Translated: CASSHDINQPQHF.

This CDR3 reads CASSLGTSEVYEQYF. The CDR3 nucleotides are TGTGCCAGCTCACTCGGGACTAGCGAGGTCTACGAGCAGTACTTC. The gene calls are TRBV18 and TRBJ2-7; TRBD2 matches at 10 bases. The V gene's germline CDR1 is KGHSH and CDR2 LQKENI. With 4 bases clipped from V and 3 bases from J, the junction kept 6 bases outside the gene matches. This CDR3 is 15 amino acids long.